One sample yielded the 30 T cell receptor beta chains listed below, sequenced in a study of OX40 agonist ivuxolimab in advanced cancers. Clones were read by immunoSEQ multiplex PCR, and TCRdb kept only the in-frame ones, dropping some. Here the sample spans around 84,000 clones, approximately 80% being singletons. The sample here was CD4+ or CD8+ T cells sorted from blood, taken in a trial of the OX40 agonist ivuxolimab. These receptor sequences come from an adult with an advanced solid tumor such as melanoma, head and neck, liver or kidney cancer.

This clone was observed a few times. The CDR3 loop reads CASSGFGNQPQHF. The CDR3 DNA follows: TGTGCCAGCAGCGGGTTTGGCAATCAGCCCCAGCATTTT. V and J are TRBV9 and TRBJ1-5; D gene uncertain. CDR3 size: 13 residues. Germline lookup yields CDR1 SGDLS and CDR2 YYNGEE. Trimming took 3 bases from V and 2 from J, leaving 6 bases between them.

The J gene is TRBJ2-5, the V gene TRBV5-4, with D tentatively TRBD1 or TRBD2 (6 bases each). The V and J ends lost 3 bases and 5 bases respectively, with 20 bases between them. The CDR3 totals 16 residues. Looked up from germline, CDR1 is SGHNT and CDR2 is YYREEE (reference sequence). CDR3 sequence reads: CASSSTNLGGRETQYF. In nucleotides, the CDR3 is TGTGCCAGCAGCTCCACGAACCTAGGGGGGAGGGAGACCCAGTACTTC. The variable domain in full, completed from reference TRBV5-4 and TRBJ2-5, reads ETGVTQSPTHLIKTRGQQVTLRCSSQSGHNTVSWYQQALGQGPQFIFQYYREEENGRGNFPPRFSGLQFPNYSSELNVNALELDDSALYLCASSSTNLGGRETQYFGPGTRLLVL.

The V call is TRBV28, the J call TRBJ1-2; D not resolved. CDR3 length equals 12 residues. Trimming stripped 8 bases from V and 3 bases from J, with 10 bases between. CDR1 is MDHEN and CDR2 is SYDVKM in the germline V gene. CDR3 nucleotide sequence: TGTGCCAGCTTGCGTGGGGACTATGGCTACACCTTC. Amino acid sequence: CASLRGDYGYTF.

The chain combines TRBV5-6 with TRBJ1-3, with a weak D call TRBD1 (6 bases). This CDR3 contains 13 residues. Germline V gives CDR1 SGHDT, CDR2 YYEEEE. V lost 2 bases, J lost 4 bases, and 7 bases lay in between. CDR3 sequence reads: CASSLQGGNTIYF. The CDR3 region has the DNA TGTGCCAGCAGCTTACAGGGCGGAAACACCATATATTTT.

The chain is built from TRBV5-1 and TRBJ1-1; D ambiguous. Germline CDR1 reads SGHRS; CDR2 reads YFSETQ. This CDR3 is built from 14 residues. V was pared by 4 bases and J by 0 bases, with 10 bases between. This CDR3 is CASSLGVMNTEAFF. CDR3 bases: TGCGCCAGCAGCCTGGGAGTTATGAACACTGAAGCTTTCTTT.

V is TRBV2 and J is TRBJ1-1; D gene ambiguous. Germline CDR1 SNHLY, CDR2 FYNNEI. CDR3 size: 11 residues. The V gene lost 7 bases and the J gene lost 3 bases, with 6 bases spanning the gap. For the CDR3, the DNA is TGTGCCAGCAAGTACCACACTGAAGCTTTCTTT. Residues: CASKYHTEAFF.

The rearrangement uses TRBV18 and TRBJ1-2, with D tentatively TRBD1 (5 bases). Looked up from germline, CDR1 is KGHSH and CDR2 is LQKENI. CDR3 length: 14 amino acids. V lost 3 bases to trimming and J lost 4 bases, with 12 bases between them. CDR3 nucleotide sequence: TGTGCCAGCTCACCCCCGGGACTTCGCTATGGCTACACCTTC. It specifies CASSPPGLRYGYTF.

The chain couples TRBV19 to TRBJ2-7, with D unclear. The ends were cut back, 6 bases at V and 1 base at J, with 10 bases in the middle. Germline loops: CDR1 LNHDA, CDR2 SQIVND (reference sequence). CDR3 length: 13 amino acids. The CDR3 coding sequence is TGTGCCAGTAGAGCTAGTCAGTCCTACGAGCAGTACTTC. It yields the protein CASRASQSYEQYF. Full variable domain (rest looked up from reference TRBV19 and TRBJ2-7): DGGITQSPKYLFRKEGQNVTLSCEQNLNHDAMYWYRQDPGQGLRLIYYSQIVNDFQKGDIAEGYSVSREKKESFPLTVTSAQKNPTAFYLCASRASQSYEQYFGPGTRLTVT.

The chain combines TRBV7-2 with TRBJ2-7; the match to TRBD1 covers 7 bases. The CDR3 consists of 16 residues. After removal of 7 bases from V and 0 bases from J, the junction contained 12 bases not matched to a gene. Per germline, CDR1 SGHTA and CDR2 FQGNSA. The DNA of the CDR3 is TGTGCCAGCACGCTCCGAGGGGGCGGAAGCTCCTACGAGCAGTACTTC. Protein sequence: CASTLRGGGSSYEQYF.

J is TRBJ2-7 and V is TRBV6-1; possible D gene TRBD2, 6 bases. CDR3 length equals 13 residues. The V and J ends lost 6 bases and 7 bases respectively, with 16 bases between them. Looked up from germline, CDR1 is MNHNS and CDR2 is SASEGT. The CDR3 spells CASRGLGEGEQYF. CDR3 sequence (DNA): TGTGCCAGCAGGGGACTGGGTGAGGGGGAGCAGTACTTC.

The gene calls are TRBV10-3 and TRBJ1-4; TRBD1 might be the D (5 bases). This CDR3 has 15 amino acids. V lost 3 bases and J lost 7, with 15 bases in between. Germline values: CDR1 ENHRY, CDR2 SYGVKD. CDR3 nucleotides: TGTGCCATCAGTGATCCTCGGGACCCTTCTGAAAAACTGTTTTTT. Protein sequence: CAISDPRDPSEKLFF.

V and J are TRBV7-2 and TRBJ1-5; D not certain. The CDR3 consists of 13 residues. Germline V gene sequence: CDR1 SGHTA, CDR2 FQGNSA. V was cut by 3 bases and J by 11 bases, with 14 bases left in between. DNA for the CDR3: TGTGCCAGCAGCTTCCAGGACGGAGATACCCAGCATTTT. Translation gives CASSFQDGDTQHF. Drawing the rest from reference TRBV7-2 and TRBJ1-5, the complete variable domain is GAGVSQSPSNKVTEKGKDVELRCDPISGHTALYWYRQSLGQGLEFLIYFQGNSAPDKSGLPSDRFSAERTGGSVSTLTIQRTQQEDSAVYLCASSFQDGDTQHFGDGTRLSIL.

The chain couples TRBV7-3 to TRBJ2-1, with D uncertain. CDR3 length equals 13 residues. Trimming left V 5 bases short and J 7 bases short, with 12 bases between. Germline CDR1 and CDR2: SGHTA and FQGTGA. CDR3 DNA: TGTGCCAGCAGCCTGACGGTAGAAAATGAGCAGTTCTTC. It codes for CASSLTVENEQFF.

The rearrangement uses TRBV7-3 and TRBJ2-7; D possibly corresponds to TRBD2 (5 bases). Near its end, the DNA agrees better with TRBJ2-1, so the J call may be wrong. The CDR3 has 15 amino acids. Germline loops: CDR1 SGHTA, CDR2 FQGTGA. The CDR3: CASSLREGSYNEQFF. The CDR3 nucleotides are TGTGCCAGCAGCTTACGAGAGGGCTCCTACAATGAGCAGTTCTTC.

This clone showed up just a few times. V and J are TRBV2 and TRBJ2-7; TRBD2 aligns across 8 bases. Germline values: CDR1 SNHLY, CDR2 FYNNEI. After removal of 6 bases from V and 2 bases from J, the junction contained 9 bases not matched to a gene. The CDR3 contains 15 residues. In DNA form, the CDR3 reads TGTGCCAGCAGCTCCTCGCGGGGGGCTCCCTACGAGCAGTACTTC. It encodes CASSSSRGAPYEQYF.

The V gene is TRBV5-1, the J gene TRBJ1-2; D perhaps matches TRBD1 (5 bases). Germline V gene lookup returns CDR1 SGHRS and CDR2 YFSETQ. V was trimmed by 0 bases and J by 8 bases, leaving 14 bases between them. The CDR3 runs 14 residues. The CDR3 coding sequence is TGCGCCAGCAGCTTGGATGGAGGGACTAGAGGCTACACCTTC. Translated: CASSLDGGTRGYTF.

This clone has just one count. The genes are TRBV28 and TRBJ1-2, with D perhaps TRBD1 (6 bases). This CDR3 region has 11 residues. V gave up 9 bases and J gave up 4 bases, with 9 bases separating them. The germline V gene has CDR1 MDHEN and CDR2 SYDVKM. The CDR3 nucleotides read TGTGCCAGTTACAGGGCCTATGGCTACACCTTC. As protein: CASYRAYGYTF.

This clone has just one count. The CDR3 DNA reads TGTGCCAGCAGCCCAGCGACGACAATGAACACTGAAGCTTTCTTT. Amino acids: CASSPATTMNTEAFF. This chain connects TRBV5-4 to TRBJ1-1, with D hard to call. Deletions cut 4 bases from V and 0 bases from J, with 13 bases between. Germline V gives CDR1 SGHNT, CDR2 YYREEE (reference sequence). This CDR3 is 15 amino acids long.

The chain joins TRBV4-3 to TRBJ1-4; D may be TRBD1 (6 bases). Trimming removed 1 base at V and 7 bases at J, with 7 bases between. Germline V gene sequence: CDR1 LGHNA, CDR2 YSLEER. The CDR3 has 13 residues. CDR3 DNA sequence: TGCGCCAGCAGCCAAGGACAGGTTGAAAAACTGTTTTTT. Translation gives CASSQGQVEKLFF.

This chain links TRBV15 with TRBJ2-7; 9 positions match TRBD1. V gave up 3 bases and J gave up 5 bases; unmatched junction bases: 8. Germline V gives CDR1 LNHNV, CDR2 YYDKDF (reference sequence). The CDR3 covers 15 residues. The CDR3 DNA reads TGTGCCACCAGCAGGGGGGGACAGGGCGTCCACGAGCAGTACTTC. It is translated as CATSRGGQGVHEQYF.

The chain uses TRBV19 and TRBJ1-2; TRBD1 is a possible D gene (5 bases). Germline CDR1 LNHDA, CDR2 SQIVND (reference sequence). This CDR3 has 11 residues. The germline V and J ends were trimmed by 6 bases and 4 bases, with 6 bases remaining between them. The CDR3 reads CASRTAYGYTF. The DNA for the CDR3 is TGTGCCAGTAGGACAGCCTATGGCTACACCTTC.

This clone was seen more than once but under ten times. The chain is built from TRBV6-6 and TRBJ2-7; D ambiguous. The ends were cut back, 2 bases at V and 6 bases at J, with 11 bases in the middle. The V gene's germline CDR1 is MNHNY and CDR2 SVGAGI (reference sequence). The CDR3 totals 13 residues. The DNA for the CDR3 is TGTGCCAGCAGTTACCCGGGCCGGGTCGAGCAGTACTTC. Its protein is CASSYPGRVEQYF.

This chain joins TRBV2 and TRBJ1-1; weak D call: TRBD1 (6 bases). Per the germline V gene, CDR1 is SNHLY and CDR2 is FYNNEI. The ends were cut back, 4 bases at V and 3 bases at J, with 15 bases in the middle. There are 15 residues in the CDR3. The CDR3 spells CASSVTTGLDTEAFF. The CDR3 DNA is TGTGCCAGCAGTGTAACAACAGGGCTCGACACTGAAGCTTTCTTT. The whole variable domain, filled in from reference TRBV2 and TRBJ1-1, reads EPEVTQTPSHQVTQMGQEVILRCVPISNHLYFYWYRQILGQKVEFLVSFYNNEISEKSEIFDDQFSVERPDGSNFTLKIRSTKLEDSAMYFCASSVTTGLDTEAFFGQGTRLTVV.

This clone has more than one count but fewer than ten. V and J are TRBV6-5 and TRBJ1-1; perhaps TRBD1 as D (5 bases). The CDR3 length is 11 residues. V dropped 3 bases and J dropped 7 bases, with 6 bases sitting between them. Germline lookup yields CDR1 MNHEY and CDR2 SVGAGI. CDR3 sequence: CASSYQGEAFF. In nucleotides, the CDR3 is TGTGCCAGCAGTTATCAGGGTGAAGCTTTCTTT.

V and J are TRBV18 and TRBJ2-7, with 7 bases matching TRBD1. The CDR3 runs to 15 residues. The V gene's germline CDR1 is KGHSH and CDR2 LQKENI. The V segment lost 2 bases and the J segment 4 bases; nucleotides outside the gene matches: 8. CDR3 DNA: TGTGCCAGCTCACCAGGCCGGGACAGCCTTTACGAGCAGTACTTC. Protein: CASSPGRDSLYEQYF.

The chain carries TRBV5-4 and TRBJ1-4; tentatively, D is TRBD1 (6 bases). Germline V gives CDR1 SGHNT, CDR2 YYREEE (reference sequence). The CDR3 consists of 17 residues. Between the trimmed V and J ends, which lost 3 bases and 0 bases, there was a span of 15 bases. CDR3 sequence reads: CASSYGGRVATNEKLFF. The DNA of the CDR3 is TGTGCCAGCAGCTATGGGGGCAGAGTTGCAACTAATGAAAAACTGTTTTTT. The variable domain in full, completed from reference TRBV5-4 and TRBJ1-4, reads ETGVTQSPTHLIKTRGQQVTLRCSSQSGHNTVSWYQQALGQGPQFIFQYYREEENGRGNFPPRFSGLQFPNYSSELNVNALELDDSALYLCASSYGGRVATNEKLFFGSGTQLSVL.

The CDR3 DNA sequence: TGTGCCAGCAGCTTAGTCAGTGGGACCCTACGAGGGGGCTACACCTTC. Its protein product is CASSLVSGTLRGGYTF. This chain uses TRBV11-2 with TRBJ1-2; possible D gene TRBD1, 5 bases. CDR3 size: 16 residues. The germline V and J ends were trimmed by 1 base and 8 bases, with 20 bases remaining between them. From germline, CDR1 is SGHAT and CDR2 FQNNGV.

The chain has TRBV7-8 and TRBJ2-5; 11 positions match TRBD1. J was trimmed by 6 bases and V by 1 base; bases with no gene match: 10. There are 17 residues in the CDR3. Germline CDR1 is SGHVS and CDR2 is FQNEAQ. The chain's CDR3 is CASSLVAVGQGVKTQYF. DNA for the CDR3: TGTGCCAGCAGCTTAGTTGCGGTGGGACAGGGGGTGAAGACCCAGTACTTC.

This clone was seen a single time. J is TRBJ1-1 and V is TRBV11-2, with a tentative D call TRBD1 (6 bases). The germline V gene encodes CDR1 SGHAT and CDR2 FQNNGV. This CDR3 is 14 amino acids long. With 6 bases removed from V and 1 base from J, the gap between germline ends came to 12 bases. CDR3 in DNA: TGTGCCAGCAGACCGGGACATACGAACACTGAAGCTTTCTTT. It codes for CASRPGHTNTEAFF.

The V call is TRBV4-2, the J call TRBJ1-2; D not resolved. The germline V gene has CDR1 LGHNA and CDR2 YNFKEQ. The V gene lost 3 bases and the J gene lost 7 bases, with 15 bases spanning the gap. The length of the CDR3 is 14 residues. The CDR3 DNA reads TGTGCCAGCAGCCAGAGGTCCCTCCGGCTTGGCTACACCTTC. Its translation is CASSQRSLRLGYTF.